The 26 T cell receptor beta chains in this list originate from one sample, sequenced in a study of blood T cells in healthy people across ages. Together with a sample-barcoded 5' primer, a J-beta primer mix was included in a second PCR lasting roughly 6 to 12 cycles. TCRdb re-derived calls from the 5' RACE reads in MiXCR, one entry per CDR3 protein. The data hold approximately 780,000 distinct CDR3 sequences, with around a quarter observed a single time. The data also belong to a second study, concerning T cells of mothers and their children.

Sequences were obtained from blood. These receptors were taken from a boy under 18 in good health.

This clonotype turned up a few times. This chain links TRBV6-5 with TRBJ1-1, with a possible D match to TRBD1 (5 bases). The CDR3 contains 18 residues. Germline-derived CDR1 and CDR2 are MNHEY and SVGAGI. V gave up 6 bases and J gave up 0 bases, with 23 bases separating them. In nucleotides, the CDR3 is TGTGCCAGCAGCTCTCGGGGACGATCCGTCGGAATGAACACTGAAGCTTTCTTT. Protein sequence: CASSSRGRSVGMNTEAFF.

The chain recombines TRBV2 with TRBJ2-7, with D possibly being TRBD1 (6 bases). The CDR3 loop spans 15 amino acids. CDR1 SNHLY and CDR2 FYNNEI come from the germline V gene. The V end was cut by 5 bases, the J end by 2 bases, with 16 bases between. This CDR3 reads CASSWNRQATYEQYF. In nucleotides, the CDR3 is TGTGCCAGCAGTTGGAATCGACAGGCCACCTACGAGCAGTACTTC.

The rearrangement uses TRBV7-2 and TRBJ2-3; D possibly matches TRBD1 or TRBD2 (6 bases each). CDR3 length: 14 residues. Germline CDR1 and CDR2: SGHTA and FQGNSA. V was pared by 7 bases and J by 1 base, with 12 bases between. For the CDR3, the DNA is TGTGCCAGCATCCCGAGGGGGGGCACAGATACGCAGTATTTT. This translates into CASIPRGGTDTQYF. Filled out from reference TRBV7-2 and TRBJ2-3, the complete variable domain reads GAGVSQSPSNKVTEKGKDVELRCDPISGHTALYWYRQSLGQGLEFLIYFQGNSAPDKSGLPSDRFSAERTGGSVSTLTIQRTQQEDSAVYLCASIPRGGTDTQYFGPGTRLTVL.

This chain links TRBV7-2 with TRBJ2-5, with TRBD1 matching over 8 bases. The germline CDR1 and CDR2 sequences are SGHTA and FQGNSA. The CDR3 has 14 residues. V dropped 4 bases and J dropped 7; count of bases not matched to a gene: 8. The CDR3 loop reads CASSSRGPSPTQYF. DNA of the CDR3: TGTGCCAGCAGCTCCAGGGGGCCCTCCCCGACCCAGTACTTC.

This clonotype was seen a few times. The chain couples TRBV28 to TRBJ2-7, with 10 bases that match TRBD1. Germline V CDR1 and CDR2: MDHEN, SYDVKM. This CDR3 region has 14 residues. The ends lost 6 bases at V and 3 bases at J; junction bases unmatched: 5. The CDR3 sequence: CASRGQGGYYEQYF. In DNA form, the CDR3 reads TGTGCCAGCAGAGGACAGGGGGGTTACTACGAGCAGTACTTC.

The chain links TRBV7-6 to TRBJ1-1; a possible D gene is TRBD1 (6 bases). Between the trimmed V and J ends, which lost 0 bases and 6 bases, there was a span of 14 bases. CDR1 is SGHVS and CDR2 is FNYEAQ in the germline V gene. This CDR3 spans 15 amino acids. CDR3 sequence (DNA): TGTGCCAGCAGCTTAGCGGAAACAGGGTACGCTGAAGCTTTCTTT. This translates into CASSLAETGYAEAFF.

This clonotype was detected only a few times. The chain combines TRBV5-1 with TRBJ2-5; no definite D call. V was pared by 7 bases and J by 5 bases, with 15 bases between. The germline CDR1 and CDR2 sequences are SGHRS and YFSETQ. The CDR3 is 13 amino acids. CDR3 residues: CASGSAPGETQYF. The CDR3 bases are TGCGCCAGCGGATCAGCCCCCGGGGAGACCCAGTACTTC.

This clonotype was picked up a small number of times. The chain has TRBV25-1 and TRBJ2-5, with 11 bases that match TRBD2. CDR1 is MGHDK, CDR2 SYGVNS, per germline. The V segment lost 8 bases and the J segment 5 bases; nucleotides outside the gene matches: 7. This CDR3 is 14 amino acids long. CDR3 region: CASHPPSGGETQYF. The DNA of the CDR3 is TGTGCCAGCCACCCCCCTAGCGGGGGGGAGACCCAGTACTTC.

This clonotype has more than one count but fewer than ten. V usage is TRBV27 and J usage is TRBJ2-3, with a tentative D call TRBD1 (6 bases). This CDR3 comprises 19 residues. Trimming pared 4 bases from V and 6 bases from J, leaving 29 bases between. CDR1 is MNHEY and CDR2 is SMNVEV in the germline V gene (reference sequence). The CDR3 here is CASSSRPQGFGTPRDTQYF. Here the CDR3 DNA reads TGTGCCAGCAGTTCACGCCCACAGGGATTCGGGACCCCCCGTGATACGCAGTATTTT.

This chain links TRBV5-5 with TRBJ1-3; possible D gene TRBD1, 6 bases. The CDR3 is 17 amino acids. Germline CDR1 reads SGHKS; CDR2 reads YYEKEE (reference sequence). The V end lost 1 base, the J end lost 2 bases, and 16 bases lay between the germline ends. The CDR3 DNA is TGTGCCAGCAGCTTGCGGGCAGGGGCCCAGGCTGGAAACACCATATATTTT. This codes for CASSLRAGAQAGNTIYF.

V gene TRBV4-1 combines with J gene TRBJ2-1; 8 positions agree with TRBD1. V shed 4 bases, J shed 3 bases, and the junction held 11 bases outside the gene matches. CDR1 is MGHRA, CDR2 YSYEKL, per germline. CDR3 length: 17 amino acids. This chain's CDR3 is CASSPPTGEGNYNEQFF. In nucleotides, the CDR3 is TGCGCCAGCAGCCCCCCGACAGGGGAAGGGAACTACAATGAGCAGTTCTTC.

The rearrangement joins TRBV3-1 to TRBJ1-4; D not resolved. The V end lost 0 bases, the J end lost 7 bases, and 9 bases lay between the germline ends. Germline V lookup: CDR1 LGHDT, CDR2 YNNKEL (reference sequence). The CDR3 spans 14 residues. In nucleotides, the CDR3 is TGTGCCAGCAGCCAAGAAGGGCTCGGTGAAAAACTGTTTTTT. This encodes CASSQEGLGEKLFF.

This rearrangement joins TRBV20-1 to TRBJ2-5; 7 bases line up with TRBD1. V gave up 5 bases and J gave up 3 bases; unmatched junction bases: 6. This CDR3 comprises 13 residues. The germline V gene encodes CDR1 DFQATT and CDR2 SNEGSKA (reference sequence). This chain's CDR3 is CSASTGAKETQYF. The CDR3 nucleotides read TGCAGTGCTTCTACAGGGGCCAAAGAGACCCAGTACTTC.

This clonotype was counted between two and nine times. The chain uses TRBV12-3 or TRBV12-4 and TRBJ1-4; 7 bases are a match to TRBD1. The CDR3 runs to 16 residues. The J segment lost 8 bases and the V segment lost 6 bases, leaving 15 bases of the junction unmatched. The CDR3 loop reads CASSSQIGRGEEKLFF. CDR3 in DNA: TGTGCCAGCAGCTCCCAAATTGGCAGGGGGGAAGAAAAACTGTTTTTT.

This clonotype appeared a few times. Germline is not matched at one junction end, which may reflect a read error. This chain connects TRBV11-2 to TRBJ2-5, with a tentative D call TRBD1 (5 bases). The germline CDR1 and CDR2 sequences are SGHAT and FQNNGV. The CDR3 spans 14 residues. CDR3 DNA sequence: TGTGCCAGCAGCATAGGGCAGGGCCAAGAGACCCGGTACTTC. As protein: CASSIGQGQETRYF.

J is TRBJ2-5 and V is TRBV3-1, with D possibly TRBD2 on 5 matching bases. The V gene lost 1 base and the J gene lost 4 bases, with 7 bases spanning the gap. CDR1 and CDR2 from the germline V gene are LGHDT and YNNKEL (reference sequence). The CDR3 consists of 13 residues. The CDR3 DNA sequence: TGTGCCAGCAGCCAAGTAGCGAGAGAGACCCAGTACTTC. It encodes CASSQVARETQYF.

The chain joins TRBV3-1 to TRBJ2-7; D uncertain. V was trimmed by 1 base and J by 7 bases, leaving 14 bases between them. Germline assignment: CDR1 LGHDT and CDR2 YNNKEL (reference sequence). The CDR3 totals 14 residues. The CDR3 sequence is CASSQVVGLGEQYF. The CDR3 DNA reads TGTGCCAGCAGCCAAGTAGTGGGGTTGGGGGAGCAGTACTTC.

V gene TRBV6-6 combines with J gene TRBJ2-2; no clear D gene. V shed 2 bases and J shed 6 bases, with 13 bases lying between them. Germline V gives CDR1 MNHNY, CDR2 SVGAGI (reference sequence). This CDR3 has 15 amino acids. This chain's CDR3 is CASSYNGPGSGELFF. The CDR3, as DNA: TGTGCCAGCAGTTACAACGGTCCTGGGTCCGGGGAGCTGTTTTTT.

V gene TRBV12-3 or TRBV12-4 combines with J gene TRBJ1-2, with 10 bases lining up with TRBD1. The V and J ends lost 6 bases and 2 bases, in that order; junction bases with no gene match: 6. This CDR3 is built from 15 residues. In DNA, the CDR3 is TGTGCCAGCAGCCTTGGGACAGGGGCCAACTATGGCTACACCTTC. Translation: CASSLGTGANYGYTF.

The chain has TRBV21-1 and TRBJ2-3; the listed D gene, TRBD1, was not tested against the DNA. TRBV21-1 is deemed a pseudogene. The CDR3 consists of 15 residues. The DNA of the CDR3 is TGTGCCAGCAGCCGACAGCCAGGGGTTTTTGATACGCAGTATTTT. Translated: CASSRQPGVFDTQYF.

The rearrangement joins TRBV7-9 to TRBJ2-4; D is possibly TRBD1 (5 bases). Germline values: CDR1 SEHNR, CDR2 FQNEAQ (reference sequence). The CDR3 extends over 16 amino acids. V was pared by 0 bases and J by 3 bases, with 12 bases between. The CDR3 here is CASSLAAGQVKNIQYF. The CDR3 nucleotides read TGTGCCAGCAGCTTAGCGGCAGGGCAGGTCAAAAACATTCAGTACTTC.

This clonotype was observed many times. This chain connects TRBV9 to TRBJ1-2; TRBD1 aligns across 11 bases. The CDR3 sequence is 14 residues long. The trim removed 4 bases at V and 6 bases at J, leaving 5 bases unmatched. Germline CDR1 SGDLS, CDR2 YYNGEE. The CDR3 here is CASSPGQGANGYTF. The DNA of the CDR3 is TGTGCCAGCAGCCCAGGACAGGGGGCGAATGGCTACACCTTC.

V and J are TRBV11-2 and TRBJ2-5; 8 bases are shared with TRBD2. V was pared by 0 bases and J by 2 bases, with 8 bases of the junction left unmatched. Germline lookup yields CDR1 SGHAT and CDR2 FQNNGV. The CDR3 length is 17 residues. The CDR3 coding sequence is TGTGCCAGCAGCTTAGATCGGAAGCGGGGGTCTCAAGAGACCCAGTACTTC. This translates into CASSLDRKRGSQETQYF.

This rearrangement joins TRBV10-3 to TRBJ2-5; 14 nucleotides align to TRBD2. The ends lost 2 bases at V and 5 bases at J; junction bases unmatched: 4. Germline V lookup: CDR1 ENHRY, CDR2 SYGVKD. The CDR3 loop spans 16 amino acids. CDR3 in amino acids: CAISEPGLAGVETQYF. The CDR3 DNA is TGTGCCATCAGTGAGCCGGGACTAGCGGGGGTGGAGACCCAGTACTTC.

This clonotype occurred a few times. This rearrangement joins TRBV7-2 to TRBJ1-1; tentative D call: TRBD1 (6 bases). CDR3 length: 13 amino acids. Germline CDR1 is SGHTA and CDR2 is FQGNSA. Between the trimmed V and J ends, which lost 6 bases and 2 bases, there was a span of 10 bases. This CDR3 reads CASSLDSNTEAFF. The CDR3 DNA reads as TGTGCCAGCAGTTTGGACAGCAACACTGAAGCTTTCTTT.

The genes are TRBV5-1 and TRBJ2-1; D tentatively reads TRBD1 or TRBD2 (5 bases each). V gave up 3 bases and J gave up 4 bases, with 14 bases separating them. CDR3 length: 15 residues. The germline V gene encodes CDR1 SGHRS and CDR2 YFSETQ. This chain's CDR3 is CASSSLGDVYNEQFF. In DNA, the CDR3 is TGCGCCAGCAGCTCGCTGGGGGATGTATACAATGAGCAGTTCTTC. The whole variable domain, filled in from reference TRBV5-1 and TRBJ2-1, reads KAGVTQTPRYLIKTRGQQVTLSCSPISGHRSVSWYQQTPGQGLQFLFEYFSETQRNKGNFPGRFSGRQFSNSRSEMNVSTLELGDSALYLCASSSLGDVYNEQFFGPGTRLTVL.